This T cell receptor beta chain was recorded in a study of cytomegalovirus exposure and HLA in healthy donors. PCR amplification relied on 60 Vbeta primers (plus 13 Jbeta primers). TCRdb keeps only in-frame clones here, not all; method: immunoSEQ multiplex PCR. Among 180,000 or so clones listed, about 9.4% were seen once. Sequencing was performed on PBMCs. The source is a woman aged 25-40 years in good health and CMV-seropositive.

The CDR3 sequence: CASSLKGTGELFF. CDR3 bases: TGTGCCAGCAGCCTAAAGGGGACCGGGGAGCTGTTTTTT. The chain has TRBV7-9 and TRBJ2-2; TRBD1 is a possible D gene (5 bases). The CDR3 totals 13 residues. CDR1 and CDR2 (germline): SEHNR, FQNEAQ (reference sequence). Trimming removed 5 bases at V and 5 bases at J, with 9 bases between. The variable domain in full, with the rest retrieved from reference TRBV7-9 and TRBJ2-2, is DTGVSQNPRHKITKRGQNVTFRCDPISEHNRLYWYRQTLGQGPEFLTYFQNEAQLEKSRLLSDRFSAERPKGSFSTLEIQRTEQGDSAMYLCASSLKGTGELFFGEGSRLTVL.